This entry is about one T cell receptor beta chain. Its antigen is not known. Graves' hyperthyroidism qualified as stable when ophthalmopathy did not progress within 18 months. The patients, who ranged from 18 to 65 in age, presented with newly diagnosed hyperthyroidism lasting under 2 months. The sample is drawn from a study of T cells in Graves' hyperthyroidism and ophthalmopathy. Overall study: Upon initial diagnosis and before any treatment, peripheral blood was collected.

Points from the study as a whole: The model identified upcoming ophthalmopathy a median 6.5 months ahead of onset.

Unmatched junction bases numbered 2, after V lost 6 bases and J lost 4 bases. CDR1 MNHNS and CDR2 SASEGT come from the germline V gene. The CDR3 loop spans 13 amino acids. Researchers took RNA transcripts and amplified the TCR beta CDR3 regions from them. An initial round of RT-PCR targeting the TCR CDR3 relied on the HTBI primer set. MiXCR, applied by TCRdb to the multiplex PCR reads, yields one record per CDR3 protein. The sample lists 300,000 to 450,000 distinct CDR3 sequences, 14% to 15% occurring once. The chain combines TRBV6-1 with TRBJ2-3; 9 bases agree with TRBD1. The sequence came from a woman in her 30s with Graves' hyperthyroidism. The sequencing input was blood. The CDR3 loop is CASSRTGADTQYF. The CDR3 DNA is TGTGCCAGCAGCCGGACAGGGGCAGATACGCAGTATTTT.